Sequencing of this T cell receptor beta chain was carried out in a study of technical replicates of blood from a handful of donors. Germline V lookup: CDR1 MDHEN, CDR2 SYDVKM. V gave up 3 bases and J gave up 11 bases; unmatched junction bases: 8. This CDR3 contains 13 residues. Clones were sequenced by immunoSEQ multiplex PCR, and TCRdb holds only the in-frame ones, with some missing. This sample carries about 98,000 clones, about 94% of them seen once, and the ten largest clones take approximately 0.21%. The V call is TRBV28, the J call TRBJ1-1; 8 positions match TRBD1. Material for sequencing was T cells isolated from PBMCs. The TCR comes from a human donor in good health. The CDR3 nucleotides read TGTGCCAGCAGTTTGGGACAGGCACCTAAGGCTTTCTTT. Amino acids: CASSLGQAPKAFF.